Listed here are 14 T cell receptor beta chains from one sample, sequenced in a study of T cell responses to AZD1222 COVID-19 vaccine. Sequencing used immunoSEQ multiplex PCR; TCRdb keeps in-frame clones, though not all of them. This sample has about 110,000 clones, with about 88% found just once. The sample consisted of peripheral blood, taken on day 0 of AZD1222 vaccination. The receptors here all came from an adult in good health.

This clone was seen more than once but under ten times. The chain is built from TRBV5-1 and TRBJ2-2; D perhaps matches TRBD2 (6 bases). Germline CDR1 reads SGHRS; CDR2 reads YFSETQ. The V end lost 0 bases, the J end lost 1 base, and 13 bases lay between the germline ends. This CDR3 has 17 residues. DNA of the CDR3: TGCGCCAGCAGCTTGGGACTAGATCCTCTGAACACCGGGGAGCTGTTTTTT. Amino acid sequence: CASSLGLDPLNTGELFF.

V usage is TRBV27 and J usage is TRBJ1-2, with 8 nucleotides matching TRBD1. Germline V lookup: CDR1 MNHEY, CDR2 SMNVEV (reference sequence). The CDR3 loop spans 15 amino acids. After removal of 6 bases from V and 4 bases from J, the junction contained 10 bases not matched to a gene. The CDR3 region is CASRPDRVALYGYTF. The CDR3 DNA is TGTGCCAGCAGACCGGACAGGGTCGCCCTCTATGGCTACACCTTC.

This clone has a single count. V is TRBV11-1 and J is TRBJ1-1; possible D gene TRBD1, 5 bases. Germline assignment: CDR1 SGHAT and CDR2 FQDESV (reference sequence). This CDR3 has 14 amino acids. V lost 3 bases to trimming and J lost 7 bases, with 15 bases between them. The CDR3 reads CASSFGQGVGEAFF. CDR3 coding DNA: TGTGCCAGCAGCTTTGGGCAGGGAGTAGGTGAAGCTTTCTTT.

V is TRBV7-2 and J is TRBJ2-7, with unresolved D. V lost 4 bases and J lost 3, with 10 bases in between. Germline loops: CDR1 SGHTA, CDR2 FQGNSA. The CDR3 is 13 residues long. The CDR3 loop is CASSSNPGYEQYF. The CDR3 DNA follows: TGTGCCAGCAGCTCAAACCCCGGCTACGAGCAGTACTTC.

V and J are TRBV5-1 and TRBJ1-4; 8 positions agree with TRBD1. Germline CDR1 reads SGHRS; CDR2 reads YFSETQ. V lost 0 bases to trimming and J lost 3 bases; unmatched junction nucleotides: 4. This CDR3 spans 16 amino acids. Here the CDR3 reads CASSLAGQGSNEKLFF. The CDR3 nucleotides are TGCGCCAGCAGCTTGGCCGGACAGGGCTCTAATGAAAAACTGTTTTTT.

V gene TRBV19 combines with J gene TRBJ2-3; D ambiguous. CDR3 length: 14 amino acids. Deletions cut 0 bases from V and 5 bases from J, with 9 bases between. The germline V gene encodes CDR1 LNHDA and CDR2 SQIVND (reference sequence). DNA of the CDR3: TGTGCCAGTAGTATAGATCGTCTGATAGATACGCAGTATTTT. Its protein product is CASSIDRLIDTQYF.

J is TRBJ2-1 and V is TRBV9; 12 bases agree with TRBD2. V shed 3 bases and J 10 bases; nucleotides not matched to a gene: 11. CDR1 and CDR2 from the germline V gene are SGDLS and YYNGEE. The CDR3 sequence is 16 residues long. The DNA of the CDR3 is TGTGCCAGCAGCGCTGGACTAGCGGGAACTCAGCACGAGCAGTTCTTC. Protein: CASSAGLAGTQHEQFF.

A remark on this clone: One end of the junction does not line up with germline, which may come from a read error. Other DNA variants within this sample encode the same CDR3. The chain has TRBV3-1 (or the pseudogene TRBV3-2) and TRBJ1-1; TRBD1 is a possible D gene (6 bases). This CDR3 contains 13 residues. Germline V lookup: CDR1 LGHDT, CDR2 YNNKEL (reference sequence). The CDR3 protein is CASSQGGNTEAFF. CDR3 nucleotides: TGTGCCAGCAGTCAAGGGGGGAACACTGAAGCTTTCTTT.

The genes are TRBV30 and TRBJ2-7, with D possibly being TRBD1 or TRBD2 (5 bases each). The V gene lost 4 bases and the J gene lost 2 bases, with 21 bases spanning the gap. The CDR3 contains 16 residues. Germline lookup yields CDR1 GTSNPN and CDR2 SVGIG (reference sequence). For the CDR3, the DNA is TGTGCCTGGACCGTTCCGGGACCGATGGGGGCCTACGAGCAGTACTTC. Protein product: CAWTVPGPMGAYEQYF.

The chain links TRBV6-1 to TRBJ2-3; possibly TRBD2 for D (7 bases). The CDR3 runs to 15 residues. Trimming stripped 2 bases from V and 6 bases from J, with 15 bases between. CDR1 and CDR2 (germline): MNHNS, SASEGT. The CDR3 DNA reads as TGTGCCAGCAGTGAATGGAGAGGGGGGGGCGATACGCAGTATTTT. Protein: CASSEWRGGGDTQYF.

The V gene is TRBV2, the J gene TRBJ2-2; no clear D. V lost 4 bases to trimming and J lost 1 base, with 10 bases between them. The CDR3 spans 15 residues. Germline CDR1 is SNHLY and CDR2 is FYNNEI. The CDR3 DNA reads as TGTGCCAGCAGTGTACGGTACCTGAACACCGGGGAGCTGTTTTTT. Protein product: CASSVRYLNTGELFF.

The chain has TRBV5-1 and TRBJ2-5; no clear D. Germline-derived CDR1 and CDR2 are SGHRS and YFSETQ. The CDR3 runs to 12 residues. The germline V and J ends were trimmed by 5 bases and 5 bases, with 10 bases remaining between them. The CDR3 sequence: CASSLLGETQYF. The CDR3 DNA sequence: TGCGCCAGCAGTCTCCTTGGGGAGACCCAGTACTTC.

This clone was seen a single time. The chain employs TRBV6-5 and TRBJ1-1; D remains ambiguous. CDR3 length: 11 amino acids. Germline V lookup: CDR1 MNHEY, CDR2 SVGAGI. V lost 7 bases and J 1 base, leaving 4 bases between the germline ends. The CDR3 sequence: CASTENTEAFF. In DNA, the CDR3 is TGTGCCAGCACAGAGAACACTGAAGCTTTCTTT.

V gene TRBV19 combines with J gene TRBJ2-7; TRBD1 matches at 9 bases. V trimming: 4 bases; J trimming: 3 bases; junction bases outside the gene matches: 4. The CDR3 contains 14 residues. Germline loops: CDR1 LNHDA, CDR2 SQIVND (reference sequence). The CDR3 DNA is TGTGCCAGTAGTACCACGACAGGGGGCTACGAGCAGTACTTC. Amino acid sequence: CASSTTTGGYEQYF.